The rows below give T cell receptor beta chains drawn from one sample of a study of blood T cell repertoires in COVID-19. Assay: immunoSEQ multiplex PCR; the TCRdb copy retains only in-frame clones and omits some. The repertoire holds around 100,000 clones, with 85% as singletons. The sequenced sample was peripheral blood. The receptors were sampled from a human donor in a cohort sampled during active COVID-19. Each CDR3 is given with its conserved first and last residue. A D gene is named only where the DNA matches it firmly. Clone size appears in some rows only: once, few, many, or a class for an expanded clone.

len: 14; j_gene: TRBJ2-7; v_gene: TRBV28; d_gene: TRBD1; abundance: NA; CDR3nt: TGTGCCAGCAGTCAGGACAGGGTCTCCTACGAGCAGTACTTC; CDR3aa: CASSQDRVSYEQYF
len: 14; j_gene: TRBJ2-3; v_gene: TRBV14; d_gene: NA; abundance: many; CDR3nt: TGTGCCAGTGGGGGGGGCAGGGGCCCAGATACGCAGTATTTT; CDR3aa: CASGGGRGPDTQYF
len: 16; j_gene: TRBJ1-1; v_gene: TRBV5-5; d_gene: TRBD1; abundance: NA; CDR3nt: TGTGCCAGCAGCTTGGACCGACAGGGGGCGAGAACTGAAGCTTTCTTT; CDR3aa: CASSLDRQGARTEAFF
len: 15; j_gene: TRBJ1-2; v_gene: TRBV6-5; d_gene: NA; abundance: NA; CDR3nt: TGTGCCAGCAGCCAATACCCGGCAGGGAACTATGGCTACACCTTC; CDR3aa: CASSQYPAGNYGYTF
len: 11; j_gene: TRBJ1-5; v_gene: TRBV28; d_gene: TRBD1; abundance: NA; CDR3nt: TGTGCCAGCAGCAGGACAGGATTACGACATTTT; CDR3aa: CASSRTGLRHF
len: 12; j_gene: TRBJ2-5; v_gene: TRBV7-7; d_gene: NA; abundance: NA; CDR3nt: TGTGCCAGCGGGGGGGGGCCTGAGACCCAGTACTTC; CDR3aa: CASGGGPETQYF
len: 17; j_gene: TRBJ2-5; v_gene: TRBV5-1; d_gene: TRBD2; abundance: NA; CDR3nt: TGCGCCAGCAGCCCCAGCCGGGGGGGAGGCCCAGGGGAGACCCAGTACTTC; CDR3aa: CASSPSRGGGPGETQYF
len: 16; j_gene: TRBJ2-1; v_gene: TRBV24-1; d_gene: NA; abundance: NA; CDR3nt: TGTGCCACCAGTGACCCCACGGGGGGCCCCTACAATGAGCAGTTCTTC; CDR3aa: CATSDPTGGPYNEQFF
len: 17; j_gene: TRBJ1-3; v_gene: TRBV7-6; d_gene: NA; abundance: NA; CDR3nt: TGTGCCAGCAGACATAGGGGGGGGGCAGCTACTGGAAACACCATATATTTT; CDR3aa: CASRHRGGAATGNTIYF
len: 16; j_gene: TRBJ1-1; v_gene: TRBV6-2/TRBV6-3; d_gene: TRBD1; abundance: NA; CDR3nt: TGTGCCAGCAGTGGACATCGGGGGACAGTTGGGGCTGAAGCTTTCTTT; CDR3aa: CASSGHRGTVGAEAFF
len: 15; j_gene: TRBJ2-6; v_gene: TRBV29-1; d_gene: NA; abundance: few; CDR3nt: TGCAGCGTGGCGGGACAGACCTCTGGGGCCAACGTCCTGACTTTC; CDR3aa: CSVAGQTSGANVLTF
len: 12; j_gene: TRBJ1-1; v_gene: TRBV10-3; d_gene: NA; abundance: NA; CDR3nt: TGTGCCATCACACAGGGGAACACTGAAGCTTTCTTT; CDR3aa: CAITQGNTEAFF
len: 17; j_gene: TRBJ2-7; v_gene: TRBV28; d_gene: NA; abundance: NA; CDR3nt: TGTGCCAGCAGTTCACTCCTAAAATCCACAGTCTCCTACGAGCAGTACTTC; CDR3aa: CASSSLLKSTVSYEQYF
len: 14; j_gene: TRBJ2-1; v_gene: TRBV19; d_gene: TRBD2; abundance: once; CDR3nt: TGTGCCAGTCACGACTTTAGCGGGAGTAATGAGCAGTTCTTC; CDR3aa: CASHDFSGSNEQFF